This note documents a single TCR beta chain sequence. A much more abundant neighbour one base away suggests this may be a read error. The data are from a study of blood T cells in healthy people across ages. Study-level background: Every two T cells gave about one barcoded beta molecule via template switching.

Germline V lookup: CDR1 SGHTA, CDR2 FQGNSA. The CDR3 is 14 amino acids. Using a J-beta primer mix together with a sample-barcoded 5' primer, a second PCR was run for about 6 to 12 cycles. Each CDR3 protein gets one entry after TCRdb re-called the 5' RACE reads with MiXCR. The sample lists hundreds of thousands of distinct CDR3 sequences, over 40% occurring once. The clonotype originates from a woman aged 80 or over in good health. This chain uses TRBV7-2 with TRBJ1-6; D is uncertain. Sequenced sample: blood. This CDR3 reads CASNLDGNNSPLHF. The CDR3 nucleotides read TGTGCCAGCAACTTAGACGGAAATAATTCACCCCTCCACTTT.